This T cell receptor beta chain was captured by sequencing in a study of control samples from healthy donors and cancer patients. Clones were sequenced by immunoSEQ multiplex PCR, and TCRdb holds only the in-frame ones, with some missing. The data contain 400,000 to 500,000 clones, 75% to 95% of them singletons. Material for sequencing was PBMCs. The clonotype was recovered from a man aged 35 to 55 with head and neck cancer.

The CDR3 sequence is CASSATATGATETGELFF. As DNA, the CDR3 is TGTGCCAGCTCAGCAACCGCCACGGGGGCGACTGAGACCGGGGAGCTGTTTTTT. The chain carries TRBV18 and TRBJ2-2; D tentatively fits TRBD1 or TRBD2 (6 bases each). Trimming took 5 bases from V and 5 from J, leaving 24 bases between them. CDR3 length: 18 residues. The germline V gene encodes CDR1 KGHSH and CDR2 LQKENI.